The clone carrying this T cell receptor beta chain occurred a few times. Its antigen is still unknown. The CDR3 totals 12 residues. The V and J ends lost 2 bases and 12 bases respectively, with 12 bases between them. Germline CDR1 MNHEY, CDR2 SVGAGI. The data originate from a study of cytomegalovirus exposure and HLA in healthy donors. It was with 60 Vbeta and 13 Jbeta primers that the PCR ran. Method: immunoSEQ multiplex PCR; TCRdb's copy keeps in-frame clones and lacks some. Of roughly 180,000 clones detected, 75% to 85% appear once; the ten largest clones hold about 0.8%. Broader study findings: Available immune exposure information covered CMV serostatus only. TCR beta chains associated with HLA were, in a later analysis, more clonally expanded than equally common others. Many donors carried some public TCRs, although rarity characterized most TCR sequences.

The TCR originated in a female donor in good health and CMV-seronegative. The chain uses TRBV6-5 and TRBJ2-3; tentatively, D is TRBD1 (5 bases). The sequenced sample was PBMCs. The CDR3 region is CASSYGQGRQYF. CDR3 nucleotides: TGTGCCAGCAGTTACGGCCAGGGTCGCCAGTATTTT.